The 10 T cell receptor beta chains below all came from one sample that was sequenced in a study of blood T cells in healthy people across ages. A second PCR of roughly 7 to 11 cycles used a sample-barcoded 5' primer and a J-beta primer mix. TCRdb re-called the 5' RACE reads with MiXCR, one entry per CDR3 protein. The sample lists 700,000 or so distinct CDR3 sequences, 40% to 45% occurring once. Sequenced sample: blood. These receptors were taken from a man at least 80 years old in good health.

The chain has TRBV6-2 or TRBV6-3 and TRBJ1-1; maybe TRBD1 (5 bases). The V gene's germline CDR1 is MNHEY and CDR2 SVGEGT. This CDR3 is built from 16 residues. The V gene lost 7 bases and the J gene lost 4 bases, with 22 bases spanning the gap. The CDR3 region has the DNA TGTGCCAGCACCAAAACACAGGCCACGCCGAGCACTGAAGCTTTCTTT. This encodes CASTKTQATPSTEAFF.

The CDR3: CASSFTLGRSTDTQYF. The CDR3 DNA reads TGTGCCAGCAGTTTTACACTGGGACGAAGCACAGATACGCAGTATTTT. The chain links TRBV27 to TRBJ2-3; D possibly matches TRBD1 or TRBD2 (5 bases each). This CDR3 is 16 amino acids long. V dropped 3 bases and J dropped 0 bases, with 13 bases sitting between them. CDR1 MNHEY and CDR2 SMNVEV come from the germline V gene (reference sequence).

This chain joins TRBV21-1 and TRBJ2-1; whether TRBD1, the table's D call, matches the DNA was not checked. TRBV21-1 is shown as a pseudogene. This CDR3 spans 14 amino acids. In DNA form, the CDR3 reads TGTGCCAGCAGCAAACCGGCAGGGGGGAATGAGCAGTTCTTC. Its protein product is CASSKPAGGNEQFF.

The chain links TRBV11-3 to TRBJ2-7, with 8 nucleotides matching TRBD2. Germline V gene sequence: CDR1 SGHNT, CDR2 YENEEA. Trimming cost V 5 bases and J 7 bases; bases outside gene matches: 10. This CDR3 has 14 residues. DNA for the CDR3: TGTGCCAGCAGCCCCGGGACTAGGGCCAATGAGCAGTACTTC. It is translated as CASSPGTRANEQYF.

Here the CDR3 DNA reads TGCAGTGTTAAAGGGACAGGGGTAGGCGAGCAGTACTTC. Translated: CSVKGTGVGEQYF. V and J are TRBV20-1 and TRBJ2-5; 10 bases agree with TRBD1. The end of the DNA aligns better with TRBJ2-7, so the J call may be wrong. Germline V CDR1 and CDR2: DFQATT, SNEGSKA (reference sequence). The CDR3 sequence is 13 residues long.

This clonotype was seen only a few times. The J gene is TRBJ2-5, the V gene TRBV15; 9 positions match TRBD2. The CDR3 consists of 20 residues. Losses at the gene ends were 0 bases for V and 5 bases for J; bases not matched to a gene: 19. Germline assignment: CDR1 LNHNV and CDR2 YYDKDF (reference sequence). The CDR3 protein is CATSRETAGGLTTTRETQYF. The CDR3 DNA sequence: TGTGCCACCAGCAGAGAAACAGCGGGGGGACTAACTACCACCAGGGAGACCCAGTACTTC.

Comments on this clonotype: This may come from a read error, since a much larger clone is one base off. This chain links TRBV7-2 with TRBJ2-1, with 7 positions matching TRBD2. Germline V lookup: CDR1 SGHTA, CDR2 FQGNSA. This CDR3 spans 15 amino acids. The CDR3 DNA reads as TGTGCCAGCAGCCGTCGGGGGGAGCCATACAATGAGCGGTTCTTC. Residues: CASSRRGEPYNERFF. Combining the CDR3 with reference TRBV7-2 and TRBJ2-1 gives the whole variable domain GAGVSQSPSNKVTEKGKDVELRCDPISGHTALYWYRQSLGQGLEFLIYFQGNSAPDKSGLPSDRFSAERTGGSVSTLTIQRTQQEDSAVYLCASSRRGEPYNERFFGPGTRLTVL.

The chain has TRBV7-2 and TRBJ1-2; D gene ambiguous. The length of the CDR3 is 12 residues. The V gene lost 3 bases and the J gene lost 12 bases, with 14 bases spanning the gap. Germline V gene sequence: CDR1 SGHTA, CDR2 FQGNSA. The CDR3 loop reads CASSFGSPGDTF. For the CDR3, the DNA is TGTGCCAGCAGCTTCGGTTCCCCGGGCGACACCTTC.

This clonotype was picked up a small number of times. The rearrangement links TRBV5-1 to TRBJ2-5; 10 bases agree with TRBD1. The CDR3 contains 16 residues. The trim removed 4 bases at V and 1 base at J, leaving 7 bases unmatched. In germline, CDR1 is SGHRS, CDR2 YFSETQ. Here the CDR3 DNA reads TGCGCCAGCAGCCGTGACAGGGGGCACGTCCAAGAGACCCAGTACTTC. Amino acid sequence: CASSRDRGHVQETQYF.

A word on this clonotype: Given a much more abundant clone one base away, this may be a read error. The chain is built from TRBV5-1 and TRBJ2-5, with a possible D match to TRBD2 (5 bases). Trimming removed 0 bases at V and 5 bases at J, with 14 bases between. The CDR3 runs to 15 residues. Germline CDR1 and CDR2: SGHRS and YFSETQ. DNA of the CDR3: TGCGCCAGCAGCTTGGTCGGAGGCGCCGGGGAGACCCAGTACTTC. This codes for CASSLVGGAGETQYF.